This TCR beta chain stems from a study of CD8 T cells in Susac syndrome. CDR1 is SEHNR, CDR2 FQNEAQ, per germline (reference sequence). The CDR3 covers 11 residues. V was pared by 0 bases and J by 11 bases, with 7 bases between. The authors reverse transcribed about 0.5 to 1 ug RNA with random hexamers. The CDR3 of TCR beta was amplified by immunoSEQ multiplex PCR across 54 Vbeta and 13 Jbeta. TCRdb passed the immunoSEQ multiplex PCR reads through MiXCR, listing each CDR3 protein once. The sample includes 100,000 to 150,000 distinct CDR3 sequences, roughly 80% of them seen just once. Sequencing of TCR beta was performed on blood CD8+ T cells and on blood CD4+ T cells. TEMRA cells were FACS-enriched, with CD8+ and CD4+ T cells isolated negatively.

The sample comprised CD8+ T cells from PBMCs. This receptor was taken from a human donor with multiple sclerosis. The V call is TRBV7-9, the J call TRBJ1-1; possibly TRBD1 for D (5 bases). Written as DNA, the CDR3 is TGTGCCAGCAGCTTAGCGCCAGGGGCTTTCTTT. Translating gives CASSLAPGAFF.